Below, one T cell receptor (beta chain) is given with its context. This entry comes from a study of shared clonotypes between healthy human individuals. The CDR3 contains 15 residues. Germline CDR1 SGHVS, CDR2 FQNEAQ. The ends were cut back, 1 base at V and 0 bases at J, with 4 bases in the middle. Caucasian adults residing in Nashville, Tennessee made up all the donors. Profiled with immunoSEQ multiplex PCR; TCRdb holds only in-frame clones, not every one. Among approximately 350,000 clones listed, just over 95% were seen once. The receptor was isolated from a man aged 25-45 years in good health. Sequencing was carried out using memory CD8+ T cells sorted from blood. The subset denotes: CD45RO+ cells pooled with CCR7-negative TemRA cells. The V and J genes are TRBV7-8 and TRBJ2-6; D uncertain. This CDR3 reads CASSLGGSGANVLTF. In nucleotides, the CDR3 is TGTGCCAGCAGCTTAGGGGGCTCTGGGGCCAACGTCCTGACTTTC.